One sample yielded the 21 T cell receptor beta chains listed below, sequenced in a study of patients and donors after allogeneic stem cell transplantation. TCRdb reprocessed the RT-PCR reads via MiXCR and lists one record per CDR3 protein. The sample gives around 200,000 distinct CDR3 sequences, about 38% of which show up once; around 10% is in the top ten. Sequencing input: blood, either unsorted or a sorted T cell fraction (not recorded which). The receptors were gathered from a human donor who was either an allogeneic HSCT recipient or a stem cell or donor lymphocyte infusion donor (not recorded which). It is not recorded whose cells these are; they may come from a transplant donor.

The chain joins TRBV20-1 to TRBJ1-1; the D is unclear. CDR1 DFQATT and CDR2 SNEGSKA come from the germline V gene (reference sequence). This CDR3 spans 13 amino acids. Trimming removed 1 base from V and 0 bases from J, with 6 bases in between. Here the CDR3 reads CSARVQLNTEAFF. The CDR3 DNA sequence: TGCAGTGCTAGAGTACAGCTGAACACTGAAGCTTTCTTT.

This clonotype appeared a few times. This rearrangement joins TRBV7-2 to TRBJ2-2; D could derive from TRBD1 or TRBD2 (6 bases each). V lost 5 bases, J lost 3 bases, and 13 bases lay in between. Germline V CDR1 and CDR2: SGHTA, FQGNSA. The CDR3 runs 15 residues. The CDR3 nucleotides are TGTGCCAGCAGCCCCGTGAGGGGGGACACCGGGGAGCTGTTTTTT. This sequence encodes CASSPVRGDTGELFF.

The chain recombines TRBV19 with TRBJ1-1; D is uncertain. The CDR3 has 12 residues. CDR1 LNHDA and CDR2 SQIVND come from the germline V gene (reference sequence). Trimming stripped 3 bases from V and 1 base from J, with 3 bases between. The CDR3 spells CASSMANTEAFF. As DNA, the CDR3 is TGTGCCAGTAGTATGGCGAACACTGAAGCTTTCTTT. Combining the CDR3 with reference TRBV19 and TRBJ1-1 gives the whole variable domain DGGITQSPKYLFRKEGQNVTLSCEQNLNHDAMYWYRQDPGQGLRLIYYSQIVNDFQKGDIAEGYSVSREKKESFPLTVTSAQKNPTAFYLCASSMANTEAFFGQGTRLTVV.

The chain is built from TRBV5-8 and TRBJ1-4; D not certain. The CDR3 covers 15 residues. Trimming removed 2 bases at V and 4 bases at J, with 12 bases between. Germline-derived CDR1 and CDR2 are SGHTS and YDEGEE. The CDR3 reads CASSLGQAHNEKLFF. CDR3 nucleotides: TGTGCCAGCAGCTTAGGTCAAGCCCATAATGAAAAACTGTTTTTT.

This clonotype was seen a handful of times. This chain uses TRBV11-2 with TRBJ2-1, with TRBD1 matching 11 bases. V lost 4 bases to trimming and J lost 8 bases; unmatched junction nucleotides: 7. This CDR3 is 15 amino acids long. Germline V lookup: CDR1 SGHAT, CDR2 FQNNGV. The CDR3 DNA sequence: TGTGCCAGCAGCTCACCGGGACAGGGGGTTTATGAGCAGTTCTTC. Translated: CASSSPGQGVYEQFF. The complete variable domain, with remaining parts taken from reference TRBV11-2 and TRBJ2-1, reads EAGVAQSPRYKIIEKRQSVAFWCNPISGHATLYWYQQILGQGPKLLIQFQNNGVVDDSQLPKDRFSAERLKGVDSTLKIQPAKLEDSAVYLCASSSPGQGVYEQFFGPGTRLTVL.

This clonotype was counted a few times. The chain links TRBV15 to TRBJ1-1; no reliable D call. Germline V lookup: CDR1 LNHNV, CDR2 YYDKDF (reference sequence). The CDR3 runs 13 residues. The V end was cut by 3 bases, the J end by 3 bases, with 8 bases between. The DNA of the CDR3 is TGTGCCACCAGCAGGTCGGGTTACACTGAAGCTTTCTTT. Translating it yields CATSRSGYTEAFF.

The chain links TRBV15 to TRBJ2-1; the match to TRBD1 covers 8 bases. Losses at the gene ends were 5 bases for V and 11 bases for J; bases not matched to a gene: 17. The CDR3 has 16 amino acids. CDR1 LNHNV and CDR2 YYDKDF come from the germline V gene (reference sequence). The CDR3 sequence: CATSPEAPNRGRKQFF. CDR3 DNA sequence: TGTGCCACCAGCCCAGAGGCGCCGAACAGGGGGAGAAAGCAGTTCTTC. The whole variable domain, remainder taken from reference TRBV15 and TRBJ2-1, is DAMVIQNPRYQVTQFGKPVTLSCSQTLNHNVMYWYQQKSSQAPKLLFHYYDKDFNNEADTPDNFQSRRPNTSFCFLDIRSPGLGDTAMYLCATSPEAPNRGRKQFFGPGTRLTVL.

A few counts support this clonotype. This CDR3 reads CSVGDGELREAFF. Written as DNA, the CDR3 is TGCAGCGTTGGCGACGGGGAACTTCGGGAAGCTTTCTTT. This chain uses TRBV29-1 with TRBJ1-1; D gene unclear. CDR1 SQVTM and CDR2 ANQGSEA come from the germline V gene. The V and J ends lost 4 bases and 8 bases respectively, with 17 bases between them. This CDR3 is 13 amino acids long.

Details on this clonotype: A junction end diverges from the germline sequence, so it may reflect a read error. The rearrangement uses TRBV4-1 and TRBJ2-7; D may be TRBD2 (6 bases). CDR1 is MGHRA and CDR2 is YSYEKL in the germline V gene. This CDR3 region has 15 residues. CDR3 protein: CASSQTGTPAYERYF. For the CDR3, the DNA is TGCGCCAGCAGCCAAACGGGGACTCCCGCCTACGAGCGGTACTTC.

This chain joins TRBV9 and TRBJ2-7, with D tentatively TRBD2 (5 bases). The length of the CDR3 is 15 residues. Germline CDR1 and CDR2: SGDLS and YYNGEE. V was trimmed by 0 bases and J by 2 bases, leaving 12 bases between them. The CDR3 coding sequence is TGTGCCAGCAGCGTAGGTGCGACGGAGGCCTACGAGCAGTACTTC. Protein sequence: CASSVGATEAYEQYF. Filled out from reference TRBV9 and TRBJ2-7, the complete variable domain reads DSGVTQTPKHLITATGQRVTLRCSPRSGDLSVYWYQQSLDQGLQFLIQYYNGEERAKGNILERFSAQQFPDLHSELNLSSLELGDSALYFCASSVGATEAYEQYFGPGTRLTVT.

The gene calls are TRBV5-1 and TRBJ1-1; D is unclear. The germline V and J ends were trimmed by 0 bases and 4 bases, with 13 bases remaining between them. Germline CDR1 and CDR2: SGHRS and YFSETQ. The CDR3 is made up of 15 amino acids. CDR3 sequence reads: CASSLDEAWGTEAFF. The CDR3 region has the DNA TGCGCCAGCAGCTTGGATGAGGCGTGGGGCACTGAAGCTTTCTTT. The complete variable domain, with remaining parts taken from reference TRBV5-1 and TRBJ1-1, reads KAGVTQTPRYLIKTRGQQVTLSCSPISGHRSVSWYQQTPGQGLQFLFEYFSETQRNKGNFPGRFSGRQFSNSRSEMNVSTLELGDSALYLCASSLDEAWGTEAFFGQGTRLTVV.

This clonotype has only a few counts. The chain is built from TRBV12-3 or TRBV12-4 and TRBJ1-5, with D unclear. The V end lost 6 bases, the J end lost 6 bases, and 15 bases lay between the germline ends. This CDR3 spans 14 amino acids. CDR3 bases: TGTGCCAGCAGCCCTAACGGGAAGTCTCAGCCCCAGCATTTT. Translating it yields CASSPNGKSQPQHF.

The table lists this clonotype with a few counts. The rearrangement joins TRBV28 to TRBJ1-5; TRBD1 agrees at 9 bases. Germline V gene data show CDR1 as MDHEN and CDR2 as SYDVKM. This CDR3 is 18 amino acids long. Unmatched junction bases numbered 18, after V lost 5 bases and J lost 7 bases. In DNA, the CDR3 is TGTGCCAGCAGTATATCCCCAGGGACAGGGTCAGTAGGACAGCCCCAGCATTTT. Its protein is CASSISPGTGSVGQPQHF. Based on the CDR3 plus reference TRBV28 and TRBJ1-5, the full variable domain is DVKVTQSSRYLVKRTGEKVFLECVQDMDHENMFWYRQDPGLGLRLIYFSYDVKMKEKGDIPEGYSVSREKKERFSLILESASTNQTSMYLCASSISPGTGSVGQPQHFGDGTRLSIL.

The V and J genes are TRBV20-1 and TRBJ2-3; D remains unclear. The CDR3 has 14 amino acids. The V end was cut by 3 bases, the J end by 2 bases, with 12 bases between. Germline values: CDR1 DFQATT, CDR2 SNEGSKA (reference sequence). The CDR3 region is CSASGPQATDTQYF. The DNA of the CDR3 is TGCAGTGCTAGTGGTCCCCAGGCCACAGATACGCAGTATTTT.

The genes are TRBV29-1 and TRBJ2-1; 7 bases agree with TRBD2. The CDR3 is made up of 11 amino acids. The V and J ends lost 3 bases and 15 bases, in that order; junction bases with no gene match: 8. Germline V gives CDR1 SQVTM, CDR2 ANQGSEA. The CDR3 region is CSVELAGDAFF. The CDR3 region has the DNA TGCAGCGTTGAGCTTGCGGGGGATGCGTTCTTC.

This chain uses TRBV11-3 with TRBJ2-1, with 11 positions matching TRBD1. There are 13 residues in the CDR3. Germline CDR1 and CDR2: SGHNT and YENEEA. J lost 9 bases, V lost 3 bases, and 1 base had no gene match. The CDR3 DNA reads as TGTGCCAGCAGCTTCGGGACAGGGGGTGAGCAGTTCTTC. Its protein is CASSFGTGGEQFF.

This chain joins TRBV20-1 and TRBJ2-7; no reliable D call. The CDR3 runs to 14 residues. Germline CDR1 and CDR2: DFQATT and SNEGSKA (reference sequence). Trimming took 4 bases from V and 5 from J, leaving 18 bases between them. The CDR3 sequence is CSANLRKPFDEQYF. The DNA for the CDR3 is TGCAGTGCTAACCTTCGGAAACCCTTTGACGAGCAGTACTTC.

The rearrangement uses TRBV12-3 or TRBV12-4 and TRBJ1-3, with D perhaps matching TRBD1 (6 bases). The CDR3 is 15 residues long. Between the trimmed V and J ends, which lost 6 bases and 1 base, there was a span of 13 bases. CDR3 DNA sequence: TGTGCCAGCAGCCCACAGGGCTGGTCTGGAAACACCATATATTTT. It specifies CASSPQGWSGNTIYF.

This chain uses TRBV5-1 with TRBJ2-2; perhaps TRBD1 as D (5 bases). Trimming removed 6 bases at V and 0 bases at J, with 9 bases between. Germline V gives CDR1 SGHRS, CDR2 YFSETQ. The CDR3 length is 14 residues. The DNA for the CDR3 is TGCGCCAGCATGGCAGGGTCGAACACCGGGGAGCTGTTTTTT. Translation gives CASMAGSNTGELFF.

The chain couples TRBV12-3 or TRBV12-4 to TRBJ2-3; the D is unclear. The ends were cut back, 5 bases at V and 0 bases at J, with 6 bases in the middle. CDR3 length equals 13 residues. This chain's CDR3 is CASSSHSTDTQYF. The CDR3 DNA sequence: TGTGCCAGCAGTAGCCACAGCACAGATACGCAGTATTTT.

The rearrangement joins TRBV7-9 to TRBJ1-1; D remains unclear. Between the trimmed V and J ends, which lost 1 base and 0 bases, there was a span of 9 bases. The CDR3 covers 15 residues. CDR1 SEHNR and CDR2 FQNEAQ come from the germline V gene (reference sequence). The CDR3, as DNA: TGTGCCAGCAGCTTAGTTCGCGACATGAACACTGAAGCTTTCTTT. It encodes CASSLVRDMNTEAFF.